This T cell receptor beta chain was sequenced for a study of cytotoxic CD8 clonotypes in ibrutinib-treated CLL. The protocol was immunoSEQ multiplex PCR, while the TCRdb copy is restricted to in-frame clones and leaves out a portion. The sample includes around 250,000 clones, around three quarters of them seen just once. Trimming stripped 4 bases from V and 1 base from J, with 10 bases between. CDR1 and CDR2 (germline): SNHLY, FYNNEI. The CDR3 is 14 residues long. The clonotype was recovered from a human donor with chronic lymphocytic leukemia. The chain links TRBV2 to TRBJ1-1; D not certain. The material sequenced was PBMCs, taken after 24 months of ibrutinib treatment. The CDR3 protein is CASSVLLGNTEAFF. The CDR3 DNA sequence: TGTGCCAGCAGTGTATTGTTAGGGAACACTGAAGCTTTCTTT.